The 24 T cell receptor beta chains listed next were all sequenced from one sample in a study of cytomegalovirus exposure and HLA in healthy donors. Primers included in the PCR were 60 Vbeta and 13 Jbeta primers. Clones were read by immunoSEQ multiplex PCR, and TCRdb kept only the in-frame ones, dropping some. Across under 90,000 clones, the top ten clones capture roughly an eighth of the sample. The sequenced sample was PBMCs. These receptors all stem from a man aged 45-65 years in good health and CMV-seropositive.

The V gene is TRBV7-9, the J gene TRBJ2-7, with D maybe TRBD1 (5 bases). V lost 5 bases to trimming and J lost 2 bases, with 7 bases between them. Germline CDR1 reads SEHNR; CDR2 reads FQNEAQ (reference sequence). The CDR3 loop spans 12 amino acids. The DNA for the CDR3 is TGTGCCAGCAGCCCAGGGACCTACGAGCAGTACTTC. This codes for CASSPGTYEQYF.

The V and J genes are TRBV18 and TRBJ1-1, with D perhaps matching TRBD1 (5 bases). Trimming removed 5 bases from V and 1 base from J, with 14 bases in between. The CDR3 is made up of 15 amino acids. From germline, CDR1 is KGHSH and CDR2 LQKENI. CDR3 loop: CASSTYSQGNTEAFF. CDR3 DNA sequence: TGTGCCAGCTCAACCTACTCCCAGGGGAACACTGAAGCTTTCTTT.

The chain employs TRBV9 and TRBJ2-7; 8 nucleotides align to TRBD1. The CDR3 is made up of 13 amino acids. CDR1 and CDR2 (germline): SGDLS, YYNGEE. V lost 4 bases and J lost 5; bases outside the gene matches: 5. CDR3 sequence (DNA): TGTGCCAGCAGCCTTCAGACAGGGGACGAGCAGTACTTC. Translated, it gives CASSLQTGDEQYF.

The V and J genes are TRBV20-1 and TRBJ2-5; the D is unclear. Germline lookup yields CDR1 DFQATT and CDR2 SNEGSKA (reference sequence). V was cut by 6 bases and J by 4 bases, with 9 bases left in between. This CDR3 spans 11 amino acids. The CDR3 sequence: CSAKTGETQYF. The CDR3, as DNA: TGCAGTGCAAAGACGGGAGAGACCCAGTACTTC.

The chain employs TRBV7-9 and TRBJ1-1; no clear D gene. This CDR3 has 15 amino acids. The ends were cut back, 1 base at V and 1 base at J, with 10 bases in the middle. CDR1 is SEHNR and CDR2 is FQNEAQ in the germline V gene (reference sequence). The CDR3 sequence is CASSLDSYPNTEAFF. The CDR3 nucleotides read TGTGCCAGCAGCTTAGACAGTTACCCGAACACTGAAGCTTTCTTT. The whole variable domain, filled in from reference TRBV7-9 and TRBJ1-1, reads DTGVSQNPRHKITKRGQNVTFRCDPISEHNRLYWYRQTLGQGPEFLTYFQNEAQLEKSRLLSDRFSAERPKGSFSTLEIQRTEQGDSAMYLCASSLDSYPNTEAFFGQGTRLTVV.

The chain joins TRBV18 to TRBJ2-7, with a tentative D call TRBD1 (6 bases). The CDR3 is 13 amino acids. Trimming took 6 bases from V and 4 from J, leaving 13 bases between them. CDR1 is KGHSH, CDR2 LQKENI, per germline. CDR3 protein: CASSLDRQYEQYV. The CDR3 coding sequence is TGTGCCAGCTCCCTTGACAGGCAATACGAGCAGTACGTC.

The chain recombines TRBV7-9 with TRBJ1-4, with D hard to call. Germline V gene lookup returns CDR1 SEHNR and CDR2 FQNEAQ (reference sequence). V dropped 2 bases and J dropped 5 bases, with 3 bases sitting between them. The CDR3 totals 12 residues. The chain's CDR3 is CASSLINEKLFF. CDR3 in DNA: TGTGCCAGCAGCTTAATAAATGAAAAACTGTTTTTT.

V is TRBV5-1 and J is TRBJ1-1, with TRBD1 matching over 7 bases. V was pared by 4 bases and J by 6 bases, with 12 bases of the junction left unmatched. The V gene's germline CDR1 is SGHRS and CDR2 YFSETQ. This CDR3 has 15 amino acids. The CDR3 here is CASSGLTGEEAEAFF. Here the CDR3 DNA reads TGCGCCAGCAGCGGATTAACAGGGGAGGAGGCTGAAGCTTTCTTT.

The chain has TRBV20-1 and TRBJ2-1; 10 bases align to TRBD2. Germline V gene data show CDR1 as DFQATT and CDR2 as SNEGSKA (reference sequence). The CDR3 totals 11 residues. J gave up 13 bases and V 3 bases, and 3 bases lay outside the gene matches. DNA for the CDR3: TGCAGTGCTAGCCGACTAGCGGGCCAGTTCTTC. It is translated as CSASRLAGQFF.

The rearrangement links TRBV6-6 to TRBJ1-2; tentatively, D is TRBD1 (6 bases). The CDR3 loop spans 16 amino acids. V shed 4 bases and J shed 2 bases, with 17 bases lying between them. Germline V lookup: CDR1 MNHNY, CDR2 SVGAGI (reference sequence). As DNA, the CDR3 is TGTGCCAGCAGTTCTAATCTTTCTCAGGGGAACTATGGCTACACCTTC. Protein: CASSSNLSQGNYGYTF.

The chain combines TRBV11-2 with TRBJ2-3, with 7 bases aligning to TRBD2. The V and J ends lost 5 bases and 2 bases, in that order; junction bases with no gene match: 7. This CDR3 contains 15 residues. Germline V CDR1 and CDR2: SGHAT, FQNNGV. CDR3 sequence reads: CASSATSRDTDTQYF. CDR3 coding DNA: TGTGCCAGCAGCGCGACTAGCCGGGACACAGATACGCAGTATTTT.

The chain joins TRBV18 to TRBJ1-2; D is possibly TRBD1 (5 bases). Trimming left V 5 bases short and J 4 bases short, with 17 bases between. Germline CDR1 and CDR2: KGHSH and LQKENI. CDR3 length equals 15 residues. The CDR3 sequence is CASSAGSYGGYGYTF. DNA for the CDR3: TGTGCCAGCTCAGCAGGGTCCTACGGCGGCTATGGCTACACCTTC.

This rearrangement joins TRBV28 to TRBJ1-2, with TRBD1 identical over 9 bases. Germline V gene data show CDR1 as MDHEN and CDR2 as SYDVKM. The CDR3 is made up of 13 amino acids. The J segment lost 7 bases and the V segment lost 6 bases, leaving 6 bases of the junction unmatched. Here the CDR3 DNA reads TGTGCCAGCAGCCGCGACAGGGGGATTGGCTACACCTTC. Translated: CASSRDRGIGYTF.

This chain uses TRBV27 with TRBJ2-7, with D possibly TRBD2 on 5 matching bases. Germline CDR1 is MNHEY and CDR2 is SMNVEV (reference sequence). CDR3 size: 14 residues. With 5 bases removed from V and 2 bases from J, the gap between germline ends came to 13 bases. CDR3 sequence: CASSLTGEAYEQYF. In DNA, the CDR3 is TGTGCCAGCAGTCTGACCGGGGAAGCCTACGAGCAGTACTTC.

The V call is TRBV7-6, the J call TRBJ1-1; 9 nucleotides agree with TRBD1. V shed 2 bases, J shed 1 base, and the junction held 8 bases outside the gene matches. This CDR3 comprises 17 residues. The germline CDR1 and CDR2 sequences are SGHVS and FNYEAQ. The CDR3 DNA sequence: TGTGCCAGCAGCTTATCCCCGGGGGGACAGGGGAACACTGAAGCTTTCTTT. Amino acid sequence: CASSLSPGGQGNTEAFF.

The genes are TRBV9 and TRBJ1-4; 12 nucleotides line up with TRBD1. The J segment lost 7 bases and the V segment lost 4 bases, leaving 8 bases of the junction unmatched. Germline CDR1 and CDR2: SGDLS and YYNGEE. CDR3 length equals 16 residues. The CDR3 DNA follows: TGTGCCAGCAGCCCAGGGGACAGGGGGCATGGTGAAAAACTGTTTTTT. The encoded protein is CASSPGDRGHGEKLFF.

The CDR3 sequence: CASSSAMTQGQRNTGELFF. CDR3 bases: TGTGCCAGCAGCTCGGCGATGACCCAGGGACAGAGGAACACCGGGGAGCTGTTTTTT. J is TRBJ2-2 and V is TRBV7-2, with 7 nucleotides matching TRBD1. The CDR3 has 19 amino acids. Germline assignment: CDR1 SGHTA and CDR2 FQGNSA. J gave up 1 base and V 4 bases, and 15 bases lay outside the gene matches. Full variable domain (missing parts from reference TRBV7-2 and TRBJ2-2): GAGVSQSPSNKVTEKGKDVELRCDPISGHTALYWYRQSLGQGLEFLIYFQGNSAPDKSGLPSDRFSAERTGGSVSTLTIQRTQQEDSAVYLCASSSAMTQGQRNTGELFFGEGSRLTVL.

This chain links TRBV18 with TRBJ2-6; maybe TRBD2 (6 bases). Germline V gene lookup returns CDR1 KGHSH and CDR2 LQKENI. This CDR3 spans 17 amino acids. V dropped 3 bases and J dropped 0 bases, with 12 bases sitting between them. CDR3 sequence: CASSPGTPSSGANVLTF. The DNA of the CDR3 is TGTGCCAGCTCACCCGGGACTCCGAGCTCTGGGGCCAACGTCCTGACTTTC.

The V call is TRBV28, the J call TRBJ2-2; D perhaps matches TRBD2 (6 bases). V shed 4 bases and J shed 6 bases, with 18 bases lying between them. This CDR3 region has 16 residues. CDR1 is MDHEN and CDR2 is SYDVKM in the germline V gene. CDR3 sequence (DNA): TGTGCCAGCAGTTCCCGAGACGGGGGAGACGCCGGGGAGCTGTTTTTT. This codes for CASSSRDGGDAGELFF.

The genes are TRBV10-3 and TRBJ1-2; TRBD1 might be the D (6 bases). The germline V and J ends were trimmed by 0 bases and 0 bases, with 11 bases remaining between them. The V gene's germline CDR1 is ENHRY and CDR2 SYGVKD. This CDR3 region has 16 residues. Here the CDR3 reads CAISESETGPNYGYTF. In DNA form, the CDR3 reads TGTGCCATCAGTGAGTCGGAGACAGGACCTAACTATGGCTACACCTTC.

The CDR3 region has the DNA TGTGCCAGCTCACCACTGCGTATGACAGGGAGAGTAGGAACTGAAGCTTTCTTT. Protein sequence: CASSPLRMTGRVGTEAFF. The rearrangement links TRBV18 to TRBJ1-1; TRBD1 matches at 7 bases. The V segment lost 1 base and the J segment 5 bases; nucleotides outside the gene matches: 16. Germline V gene sequence: CDR1 KGHSH, CDR2 LQKENI. The CDR3 has 18 amino acids. Full variable domain (remainder filled in from reference TRBV18 and TRBJ1-1): NAGVMQNPRHLVRRRGQEARLRCSPMKGHSHVYWYRQLPEEGLKFMVYLQKENIIDESGMPKERFSAEFPKEGPSILRIQQVVRGDSAAYFCASSPLRMTGRVGTEAFFGQGTRLTVV.

J is TRBJ1-5 and V is TRBV30, with D perhaps TRBD1 (6 bases). Germline V lookup: CDR1 GTSNPN, CDR2 SVGIG (reference sequence). The CDR3 contains 14 residues. V lost 4 bases and J lost 1, with 11 bases in between. The CDR3 protein is CAWMGRGSNQPQHF. The CDR3 DNA reads TGTGCCTGGATGGGCAGGGGAAGCAATCAGCCCCAGCATTTT.

V and J are TRBV10-1 and TRBJ2-3; 11 nucleotides agree with TRBD2. Germline trimming cut 7 bases from V and 3 bases from J; bases unmatched to any gene: 15. Per germline, CDR1 WNHNN and CDR2 SYGVQD (reference sequence). This CDR3 contains 18 residues. CDR3 protein: CASTGRGLAGGGTDTQYF. The CDR3, as DNA: TGCGCCAGCACCGGAAGGGGGCTAGCGGGGGGAGGGACAGATACGCAGTATTTT.

The chain has TRBV27 and TRBJ2-1, with D perhaps matching TRBD2 (5 bases). The CDR3 consists of 13 residues. Germline-derived CDR1 and CDR2 are MNHEY and SMNVEV (reference sequence). Trimming cost V 7 bases and J 10 bases, with 17 bases left between them. CDR3 nucleotides: TGTGCCAGCATACCCGGCGGCTCGGGGGAGCAGTTCTTC. Encoded protein: CASIPGGSGEQFF.